The next 23 T cell receptor beta chains were all read from a single sample in a study of T cells in Graves' hyperthyroidism and ophthalmopathy. RNA transcripts gave rise to amplified TCR beta CDR3 regions. The study used the HTBI primer set for a first-round RT-PCR of the TCR CDR3. TCRdb analysed the multiplex PCR reads with MiXCR anew, one entry per CDR3 protein. The sample has 600,000 or so distinct CDR3 sequences, around 42% seen once; the top ten hold about 7.8%. The sequenced material came from peripheral blood or thyroid tissue (not recorded which). These receptors originate from a woman aged 18-30 years with Graves' hyperthyroidism.

This clonotype was picked up many times. The chain carries TRBV24-1 and TRBJ2-5; 14 bases are a match to TRBD2. This CDR3 has 16 amino acids. With 4 bases clipped from V and 4 bases from J, the junction kept 4 bases outside the gene matches. Germline V gene lookup returns CDR1 KGHDR and CDR2 SFDVKD. The CDR3 sequence is CATSEEGLAGAETQYF. The CDR3 bases are TGTGCCACCAGTGAAGAGGGACTAGCGGGAGCAGAGACCCAGTACTTC.

This chain connects TRBV7-3 to TRBJ1-2, with D perhaps matching TRBD1 (5 bases). Germline CDR1 is SGHTA and CDR2 is FQGTGA. Between the trimmed V and J ends, which lost 6 bases and 4 bases, there was a span of 9 bases. The CDR3 is made up of 12 amino acids. The CDR3 spells CASSGDPYGYTF. CDR3 DNA sequence: TGTGCCAGCAGTGGGGACCCCTATGGCTACACCTTC.

This chain connects TRBV2 to TRBJ1-2; 7 bases align to TRBD1. The CDR3 is made up of 14 amino acids. Germline trimming cut 6 bases from V and 4 bases from J; bases unmatched to any gene: 8. Germline CDR1 and CDR2: SNHLY and FYNNEI. CDR3 region: CASSPQGLGYGYTF. DNA for the CDR3: TGTGCCAGCAGCCCACAGGGGCTTGGCTATGGCTACACCTTC.

This clonotype was seen only once. V is TRBV29-1 and J is TRBJ1-1; no definite D call. The V and J ends lost 1 base and 0 bases respectively, with 9 bases between them. Germline values: CDR1 SQVTM, CDR2 ANQGSEA. This CDR3 spans 14 amino acids. The CDR3 loop is CSVEGHDLNTEAFF. CDR3 coding DNA: TGCAGCGTTGAAGGACACGATCTGAACACTGAAGCTTTCTTT.

The V gene is TRBV14, the J gene TRBJ2-7; D might be TRBD1 (5 bases). The germline CDR1 and CDR2 sequences are SGHDN and FVKESK. This CDR3 is 15 amino acids long. Trimming shortened V by 8 bases and J by 1 base, and 18 bases separated the two germline ends. The CDR3 here is CASSPSRQSSYEQYF. The CDR3 DNA is TGTGCCAGCTCACCATCGAGACAGAGTTCCTACGAGCAGTACTTC.

The chain uses TRBV9 and TRBJ1-3; 7 nucleotides align to TRBD1. The V segment lost 0 bases and the J segment 8 bases; nucleotides outside the gene matches: 8. This CDR3 spans 15 amino acids. Germline V gives CDR1 SGDLS, CDR2 YYNGEE. Written as DNA, the CDR3 is TGTGCCAGCAGCGTAGTGTCAGGGGGTCTGGACACCATATATTTT. It translates to CASSVVSGGLDTIYF.

This clonotype was detected a few times. CDR3 in amino acids: CASGRTGGWGNTIYF. CDR3 coding DNA: TGCGCCAGCGGAAGGACAGGGGGCTGGGGGAACACCATATATTTT. V and J are TRBV10-2 and TRBJ1-3; 11 bases fit TRBD1. CDR1 is WSHSY, CDR2 SAAADI, per germline. The ends lost 8 bases at V and 7 bases at J; junction bases unmatched: 10. The CDR3 covers 15 residues.

This clonotype was observed at least ten times. The J gene is TRBJ2-5, the V gene TRBV24-1; no clear D. The CDR3 totals 15 residues. Looked up from germline, CDR1 is KGHDR and CDR2 is SFDVKD. V was trimmed by 0 bases and J by 1 base, leaving 8 bases between them. In DNA form, the CDR3 reads TGTGCCACCAGTGATTTGCAGGCCAGCCAAGAGACCCAGTACTTC. Residues: CATSDLQASQETQYF.

This chain uses TRBV7-6 with TRBJ1-1; the D gene is possibly TRBD1 (6 bases). The CDR3 totals 15 residues. From germline, CDR1 is SGHVS and CDR2 FNYEAQ. Trimming pared 3 bases from V and 1 base from J, leaving 12 bases between. The CDR3 DNA follows: TGTGCCAGCAGCTTGGGGGGCGGGGGGAACACTGAAGCTTTCTTT. Translation: CASSLGGGGNTEAFF.

The chain carries TRBV19 and TRBJ1-1, with D maybe TRBD1 (5 bases). Germline V gene lookup returns CDR1 LNHDA and CDR2 SQIVND (reference sequence). Deletions cut 5 bases from V and 1 base from J, with 14 bases between. The CDR3 extends over 15 amino acids. The CDR3 is CASSLIRQRNTEAFF. The CDR3, as DNA: TGTGCCAGTAGTCTCATCCGACAGAGGAACACTGAAGCTTTCTTT.

The table lists this clonotype with a count of one. This may arise from a read error, as a much more abundant clone is one base away. The missing conserved phenylalanine or tryptophan at the end of this CDR3 makes a read error likely. This chain connects TRBV2 to TRBJ1-5; 8 bases map to TRBD1. The CDR3 loop spans 14 amino acids. The germline gives CDR1 SNHLY, CDR2 FYNNEI. The CDR3 coding sequence is TGCGCCAGCAGCCCGGGACAGGTCAATCAGCCCCAGCATCTT. Translating it yields CASSPGQVNQPQHL.

The chain couples TRBV29-1 to TRBJ1-5, with 10 bases that match TRBD1. The CDR3 loop spans 14 amino acids. Germline lookup yields CDR1 SQVTM and CDR2 ANQGSEA. V shed 8 bases, J shed 2 bases, and the junction held 6 bases outside the gene matches. CDR3 residues: CSSEGTGGNQPQHF. The CDR3 DNA is TGCAGCAGTGAGGGGACAGGGGGCAATCAGCCCCAGCATTTT.

This clonotype was counted a few times. The V call is TRBV7-9, the J call TRBJ1-4; D is unresolved. The CDR3 is 16 amino acids. V shed 3 bases and J shed 3 bases, with 14 bases lying between them. In germline, CDR1 is SEHNR, CDR2 FQNEAQ (reference sequence). In nucleotides, the CDR3 is TGTGCCAGCAGCTTGGGTCGACGAAAGGCTAATGAAAAACTGTTTTTT. This codes for CASSLGRRKANEKLFF.

This clonotype was observed a single time. This chain links TRBV24-1 with TRBJ2-6; perhaps D is TRBD1 or TRBD2 (5 bases each). Germline V gives CDR1 KGHDR, CDR2 SFDVKD. Trimming removed 11 bases at V and 0 bases at J, with 10 bases between. The CDR3 consists of 14 residues. CDR3 DNA sequence: TGTGCCAGGGGGTTCAGCTCTGGGGCCAACGTCCTGACTTTC. This encodes CARGFSSGANVLTF.

This clonotype was recorded many times. The chain has TRBV24-1 and TRBJ1-5; 7 bases map to TRBD1. The V and J ends lost 4 bases and 3 bases, in that order; junction bases with no gene match: 5. The germline gives CDR1 KGHDR, CDR2 SFDVKD. This CDR3 has 15 residues. DNA of the CDR3: TGTGCCACCAGTGACTCCACAGGGGTCAATCAGCCCCAGCATTTT. Translating it yields CATSDSTGVNQPQHF.

This clonotype showed up just a few times. The chain links TRBV7-7 to TRBJ2-2, with 14 bases aligning to TRBD2. This CDR3 is built from 16 residues. Germline CDR1 and CDR2: SSHAT and FNYEAQ (reference sequence). V dropped 5 bases and J dropped 6; count of bases not matched to a gene: 5. CDR3 in amino acids: CASSTGLAGVSGELFF. The DNA of the CDR3 is TGTGCCAGCAGCACGGGACTAGCGGGAGTTTCCGGGGAGCTGTTTTTT. The variable domain in full, completed from reference TRBV7-7 and TRBJ2-2, reads GAGVSQSPRYKVTKRGQDVTLRCDPISSHATLYWYQQALGQGPEFLTYFNYEAQPDKSGLPSDRFSAERPEGSISTLTIQRTEQRDSAMYRCASSTGLAGVSGELFFGEGSRLTVL.

This sequence joins TRBV12-3 or TRBV12-4 and TRBJ2-7, with 7 bases matching TRBD2. V shed 6 bases and J 10 bases; nucleotides not matched to a gene: 9. The CDR3 extends over 12 amino acids. CDR3 loop: CASSPGGGRQYF. Written as DNA, the CDR3 is TGTGCCAGCAGCCCGGGAGGCGGGAGACAGTACTTC.

For this clonotype: This may come from a read error, since a much larger clone is one base off. This rearrangement joins TRBV7-8 to TRBJ2-5, with D unclear. CDR1 SGHVS and CDR2 FQNEAQ come from the germline V gene. This CDR3 comprises 14 residues. The CDR3 loop is CASSLADWQETRYF. As DNA, the CDR3 is TGTGCCAGCAGCTTAGCAGATTGGCAAGAGACCCGGTACTTC.

This clonotype was counted only a few times. The chain couples TRBV20-1 to TRBJ2-5; 9 bases fit TRBD1. The germline CDR1 and CDR2 sequences are DFQATT and SNEGSKA (reference sequence). The CDR3 has 15 amino acids. J gave up 2 bases and V 6 bases, and 10 bases lay outside the gene matches. CDR3 loop: CSARPPDRGQETQYF. CDR3 coding DNA: TGCAGTGCCCGACCCCCGGACAGGGGACAAGAGACCCAGTACTTC.

As for this clonotype: Its ends do not fully match the called genes, so a read error is possible. The V gene is TRBV10-1, the J gene TRBJ2-3; D perhaps matches TRBD1 (5 bases). The CDR3 has 13 amino acids. Germline CDR1 is WNHNN and CDR2 is SYGVQD (reference sequence). The CDR3 loop reads CASSVTATDTQYF. As DNA, the CDR3 is TGTGCCAGCAGTGTGACAGCTACAGATACGCAGTATTTT.

The sample holds many counts of this clonotype. The rearrangement uses TRBV15 and TRBJ1-1, with D maybe TRBD1 (6 bases). Germline V gene sequence: CDR1 LNHNV, CDR2 YYDKDF (reference sequence). The V and J ends lost 7 bases and 1 base respectively, with 10 bases between them. This CDR3 is 13 amino acids long. This CDR3 is CATTGASNTEAFF. The CDR3 DNA reads as TGTGCCACCACAGGGGCGTCGAACACTGAAGCTTTCTTT.

V usage is TRBV30 and J usage is TRBJ1-1; D gene ambiguous. The CDR3 covers 13 residues. CDR1 and CDR2 (germline): GTSNPN, SVGIG (reference sequence). V gave up 0 bases and J gave up 3 bases, with 8 bases separating them. CDR3 loop: CAWSVHSDTEAFF. CDR3 nucleotides: TGTGCCTGGAGTGTACACTCGGACACTGAAGCTTTCTTT.

This clonotype was picked up a small number of times. The gene calls are TRBV7-9 and TRBJ1-1, with 7 bases that match TRBD1. V trimming: 4 bases; J trimming: 5 bases; junction bases outside the gene matches: 4. Germline V gene sequence: CDR1 SEHNR, CDR2 FQNEAQ (reference sequence). CDR3 length: 13 amino acids. As DNA, the CDR3 is TGTGCCAGCAGCTGGGACAGTGGAACTGAAGCTTTCTTT. It codes for CASSWDSGTEAFF.